These 26 T cell receptor beta chains share one sample of origin, sequenced in a study of blood T cell repertoires in COVID-19. Profiling relied on immunoSEQ multiplex PCR, and the TCRdb table lists in-frame clones only, not all of them. The sample consists of about 50,000 clones, roughly 76% of them appearing once. The sequenced sample was peripheral blood. These TCRs come from a man in his fifties with active or convalescent COVID-19.

The chain's CDR3 is CASSQAGGGTDTQYF. In DNA form, the CDR3 reads TGTGCCAGCAGCCAAGCCGGCGGGGGGACAGATACGCAGTATTTT. The rearrangement uses TRBV7-9 and TRBJ2-3; 8 nucleotides agree with TRBD2. This CDR3 has 15 residues. Germline V lookup: CDR1 SEHNR, CDR2 FQNEAQ (reference sequence). Unmatched junction bases numbered 7, after V lost 5 bases and J lost 3 bases.

CDR3 region: CAWSVQGKQFF. In nucleotides, the CDR3 is TGTGCCTGGAGTGTGCAGGGAAAGCAGTTCTTC. V gene TRBV30 combines with J gene TRBJ2-1; TRBD1 is a possible D gene (5 bases). Germline V gene lookup returns CDR1 GTSNPN and CDR2 SVGIG (reference sequence). This CDR3 has 11 residues. Trimming shortened V by 0 bases and J by 11 bases, and 8 bases separated the two germline ends. The variable domain in full, with the rest retrieved from reference TRBV30 and TRBJ2-1, is SQTIHQWPATLVQPVGSPLSLECTVEGTSNPNLYWYRQAAGRGLQLLFYSVGIGQISSEVPQNLSASRPQDRQFILSSKKLLLSDSGFYLCAWSVQGKQFFGPGTRLTVL.

The CDR3 here is CASSVVRLAGGTDTQYF. CDR3 nucleotides: TGTGCCAGCAGCGTAGTTCGGCTAGCGGGGGGCACAGATACGCAGTATTTT. The V call is TRBV9, the J call TRBJ2-3; TRBD2 agrees at 10 bases. The CDR3 spans 17 residues. From germline, CDR1 is SGDLS and CDR2 YYNGEE. Losses at the gene ends were 0 bases for V and 1 base for J; bases not matched to a gene: 5.

CDR3 bases: TGTGCCAGCTTTGATAGCGGGAATCCCTACGAGCAGTACTTC. Protein product: CASFDSGNPYEQYF. The rearrangement links TRBV18 to TRBJ2-7, with 8 bases that match TRBD2. J was trimmed by 2 bases and V by 7 bases; bases with no gene match: 7. This CDR3 spans 14 amino acids. The germline gives CDR1 KGHSH, CDR2 LQKENI. The full variable domain, rest sourced from reference TRBV18 and TRBJ2-7, is NAGVMQNPRHLVRRRGQEARLRCSPMKGHSHVYWYRQLPEEGLKFMVYLQKENIIDESGMPKERFSAEFPKEGPSILRIQQVVRGDSAAYFCASFDSGNPYEQYFGPGTRLTVT.

J is TRBJ2-7 and V is TRBV5-1, with TRBD2 matching 9 bases. This CDR3 has 15 residues. Germline V gene data show CDR1 as SGHRS and CDR2 as YFSETQ. V shed 1 base, J shed 0 bases, and the junction held 2 bases outside the gene matches. This CDR3 reads CASSLNSGSSYEQYF. In DNA form, the CDR3 reads TGCGCCAGCAGCTTGAATAGCGGGAGCTCCTACGAGCAGTACTTC.

The V call is TRBV29-1, the J call TRBJ1-2, with D perhaps matching TRBD1 (5 bases). V was pared by 4 bases and J by 4 bases, with 10 bases between. CDR1 and CDR2 (germline): SQVTM, ANQGSEA. CDR3 length equals 12 residues. The CDR3 DNA follows: TGCAGCGTTGTTTTGACAGTCTATGGCTACACCTTC. Translation: CSVVLTVYGYTF.

The rearrangement joins TRBV3-1 (or the pseudogene TRBV3-2) to TRBJ1-2, with D possibly being TRBD1 (5 bases). The CDR3 runs to 13 residues. CDR1 is LGHDT, CDR2 YNNKEL, per germline (reference sequence). Trimming took off 1 base at V and 4 bases at J, with 7 bases between the two ends. The CDR3 sequence is CASSQGGGYGYTF. In nucleotides, the CDR3 is TGTGCCAGCAGCCAAGGGGGGGGCTATGGCTACACCTTC.

This clone was observed once. The chain links TRBV5-1 to TRBJ2-7, with 10 bases lining up with TRBD2. V was pared by 3 bases and J by 5 bases, with 8 bases of the junction left unmatched. In germline, CDR1 is SGHRS, CDR2 YFSETQ. This CDR3 has 15 residues. In DNA form, the CDR3 reads TGCGCCAGCAGCTGGACTCCGGGACTAGCGAACGAGCAGTACTTC. Protein sequence: CASSWTPGLANEQYF.

The chain employs TRBV5-1 and TRBJ1-1; no clear D. The CDR3 length is 15 residues. V was cut by 0 bases and J by 1 base, with 10 bases left in between. The germline CDR1 and CDR2 sequences are SGHRS and YFSETQ. For the CDR3, the DNA is TGCGCCAGCAGCTTGGAGTCCAGTGGGAACACTGAAGCTTTCTTT. This encodes CASSLESSGNTEAFF. Supplemented by reference TRBV5-1 and TRBJ1-1, the full variable domain reads KAGVTQTPRYLIKTRGQQVTLSCSPISGHRSVSWYQQTPGQGLQFLFEYFSETQRNKGNFPGRFSGRQFSNSRSEMNVSTLELGDSALYLCASSLESSGNTEAFFGQGTRLTVV.

The chain carries TRBV19 and TRBJ1-1; D is uncertain. The CDR3 totals 13 residues. Trimming left V 3 bases short and J 5 bases short, with 10 bases between. Germline lookup yields CDR1 LNHDA and CDR2 SQIVND (reference sequence). The CDR3 protein is CASSIAGITEAFF. CDR3 bases: TGTGCCAGTAGTATTGCGGGGATTACTGAAGCTTTCTTT.

The chain links TRBV13 to TRBJ2-7, with TRBD1 matching 8 bases. The CDR3 totals 16 residues. CDR1 and CDR2 from the germline V gene are PRHDT and FYEKMQ (reference sequence). The ends lost 5 bases at V and 6 bases at J; junction bases unmatched: 15. The CDR3 DNA sequence: TGTGCCAGCAGCCCTAGACGACAGGGGAAAGCTAGCGAGCAGTACTTC. It specifies CASSPRRQGKASEQYF.

This chain uses TRBV29-1 with TRBJ2-1; D remains ambiguous. The V gene's germline CDR1 is SQVTM and CDR2 ANQGSEA. V gave up 7 bases and J gave up 9 bases, with 10 bases separating them. This CDR3 spans 10 amino acids. The CDR3, as DNA: TGCAGCGGCGCCTCTCGTGAGCAGTTCTTC. Its translation is CSGASREQFF.

The chain uses TRBV3-1 (or the pseudogene TRBV3-2) and TRBJ2-7, with 11 positions matching TRBD2. Trimming cost V 3 bases and J 0 bases; bases outside gene matches: 4. CDR3 length equals 16 residues. CDR1 and CDR2 from the germline V gene are LGHDT and YNNKEL (reference sequence). The CDR3 nucleotides read TGTGCCAGCAGCCATATAGCGGGAGGGCCCTCCTACGAGCAGTACTTC. It is translated as CASSHIAGGPSYEQYF.

This clone appeared once. V and J are TRBV10-3 and TRBJ2-3, with a weak D call TRBD1 (6 bases). Per the germline V gene, CDR1 is ENHRY and CDR2 is SYGVKD. V dropped 5 bases and J dropped 0 bases, with 12 bases sitting between them. The CDR3 consists of 15 residues. In DNA, the CDR3 is TGTGCCATCAGTTACCGGGACAAAAGCACAGATACGCAGTATTTT. This gives the protein CAISYRDKSTDTQYF.

This chain uses TRBV10-3 with TRBJ1-2; 7 bases line up with TRBD1. V was pared by 6 bases and J by 8 bases, with 6 bases of the junction left unmatched. The CDR3 extends over 12 amino acids. Germline CDR1 and CDR2: ENHRY and SYGVKD. The DNA for the CDR3 is TGTGCCATCAGGGGGACAGCGCGGGGCTACACCTTC. It encodes CAIRGTARGYTF.

This rearrangement joins TRBV27 to TRBJ1-6; D uncertain. This CDR3 has 15 amino acids. The germline V gene has CDR1 MNHEY and CDR2 SMNVEV (reference sequence). V was cut by 7 bases and J by 4 bases, with 14 bases left in between. CDR3 bases: TGTGCCAGCACCATGTCATCACAGTATAATTCACCCCTCCACTTT. Protein sequence: CASTMSSQYNSPLHF.

The CDR3, as DNA: TGCGCCAGCAGCTTAATCGGGACAGGGAGTTACGAGCAGTACTTC. Translation gives CASSLIGTGSYEQYF. This chain links TRBV5-1 with TRBJ2-7, with 9 bases fitting TRBD1. Germline V gene lookup returns CDR1 SGHRS and CDR2 YFSETQ. The CDR3 totals 15 residues. The junction had 7 bases not matched to a gene; V was cut back by 2 bases and J by 4 bases.

This clone has a handful of counts. The chain combines TRBV7-9 with TRBJ1-1; D not resolved. Germline CDR1 reads SEHNR; CDR2 reads FQNEAQ (reference sequence). V lost 5 bases and J lost 4, with 17 bases in between. This CDR3 contains 15 residues. The CDR3 protein is CASSRGEGYGTEAFF. CDR3 coding DNA: TGTGCCAGCAGCCGCGGGGAGGGATACGGCACTGAAGCTTTCTTT. Complete variable domain (other parts from reference TRBV7-9 and TRBJ1-1): DTGVSQNPRHKITKRGQNVTFRCDPISEHNRLYWYRQTLGQGPEFLTYFQNEAQLEKSRLLSDRFSAERPKGSFSTLEIQRTEQGDSAMYLCASSRGEGYGTEAFFGQGTRLTVV.

J is TRBJ2-3 and V is TRBV7-8, with 9 positions matching TRBD2. Germline lookup yields CDR1 SGHVS and CDR2 FQNEAQ. V was pared by 1 base and J by 3 bases, with 5 bases of the junction left unmatched. The CDR3 covers 16 residues. The chain's CDR3 is CASSLGGAGGTDTQYF. CDR3 coding DNA: TGTGCCAGCAGCTTAGGAGGAGCGGGGGGTACAGATACGCAGTATTTT.

The gene calls are TRBV2 and TRBJ1-3; no definite D call. The CDR3 runs to 13 residues. V lost 2 bases, J lost 7 bases, and 9 bases lay in between. Germline V gives CDR1 SNHLY, CDR2 FYNNEI. CDR3 in DNA: TGTGCCAGCAGTGAACTGGGCGGGAACACCATATATTTT. Amino acids: CASSELGGNTIYF. The entire variable domain, with the rest obtained from reference TRBV2 and TRBJ1-3, is as follows: EPEVTQTPSHQVTQMGQEVILRCVPISNHLYFYWYRQILGQKVEFLVSFYNNEISEKSEIFDDQFSVERPDGSNFTLKIRSTKLEDSAMYFCASSELGGNTIYFGEGSWLTVV.

This sequence joins TRBV18 and TRBJ2-5; no firm D call. V was shortened by 8 bases and J by 5 bases, with 9 bases between the two germline ends. The CDR3 extends over 11 amino acids. Germline V gene sequence: CDR1 KGHSH, CDR2 LQKENI. CDR3 sequence reads: CASENRETQYF. Written as DNA, the CDR3 is TGTGCCAGCGAAAATCGGGAGACCCAGTACTTC.

V gene TRBV19 combines with J gene TRBJ1-2, with 8 bases identical to TRBD1. Germline V gives CDR1 LNHDA, CDR2 SQIVND (reference sequence). V trimming: 6 bases; J trimming: 3 bases; junction bases outside the gene matches: 3. This CDR3 is built from 13 residues. CDR3 bases: TGTGCCAGTAGCCACAGGGGGGACTATGGCTACACCTTC. Amino acids: CASSHRGDYGYTF.

This chain joins TRBV29-1 and TRBJ2-7; D is perhaps TRBD2 (7 bases). Trimming removed 4 bases at V and 11 bases at J, with 18 bases between. The CDR3 spans 12 residues. CDR1 is SQVTM and CDR2 is ANQGSEA in the germline V gene. In DNA, the CDR3 is TGCAGCGTTGTCATGGGAGGGACATCAAAGTACTTC. As protein: CSVVMGGTSKYF.

This chain connects TRBV6-5 to TRBJ2-7; D is perhaps TRBD2 (6 bases). Germline CDR1 and CDR2: MNHEY and SVGAGI. V was shortened by 8 bases and J by 2 bases, with 16 bases between the two germline ends. The CDR3 covers 14 residues. The CDR3 nucleotides are TGTGCCAGCCAATACTTGGGACTTACCTACGAGCAGTACTTC. It specifies CASQYLGLTYEQYF.

This clone was observed a few times. The chain couples TRBV5-6 to TRBJ1-2, with D uncertain. V was cut by 5 bases and J by 2 bases, with 16 bases left in between. CDR3 length: 15 residues. CDR1 is SGHDT and CDR2 is YYEEEE in the germline V gene. In DNA form, the CDR3 reads TGTGCCAGCAGGAACCGGGAGGCATACAACTATGGCTACACCTTC. This encodes CASRNREAYNYGYTF.

The V call is TRBV27, the J call TRBJ1-5; 9 bases fit TRBD1. The length of the CDR3 is 14 residues. V lost 6 bases and J lost 5; bases outside the gene matches: 5. Germline CDR1 is MNHEY and CDR2 is SMNVEV (reference sequence). CDR3 in DNA: TGTGCCAGCAGGGGGACAGGGAATTATCAGCCCCAGCATTTT. This codes for CASRGTGNYQPQHF.